The subject of this entry is one T cell receptor beta chain. This record comes from a study of blood T cell repertoires in COVID-19. Looking at the study overall: T cells, B-cell-depleted T cells, or PBMCs supplied cDNA or gDNA.

Participants were aged roughly 18 to 100 years from about 25 US areas. Participants' reported clinical history set cohort assignment. Original processing methods: By means of reference gene primer amplification, nucleated cell counts were estimated. TCRdb's table, derived via immunoSEQ multiplex PCR, lists solely in-frame clones and lacks some. V, J and clone size are taken as reported in that table, and D and trimming were inferred from the DNA itself. Among around 160,000 clones listed, approximately 80% were seen once. The clonotype originates from a man in his forties or fifties who had recovered from COVID-19. Sample: PBMCs or T cells enriched from blood (not recorded which).

The CDR3 spells CASSLSEGTYEQYF. The CDR3 nucleotides are TGTGCCAGCAGTTTATCGGAGGGCACCTACGAGCAGTACTTC. The chain has TRBV27 and TRBJ2-7, with D maybe TRBD2 (6 bases). V was pared by 0 bases and J by 2 bases, with 8 bases between. The CDR3 has 14 residues. Per the germline V gene, CDR1 is MNHEY and CDR2 is SMNVEV (reference sequence).